Listed here are 13 T cell receptor beta chains from one sample, sequenced in a study of radiation and T cells in renal cell carcinoma. Clones were sequenced by immunoSEQ multiplex PCR, and TCRdb holds only the in-frame ones, with some missing. The table records some 120,000 clones, roughly four fifths of them present only once. Time point reported: blood 2 weeks post-SBRT. Treatment defined: 15 Gy SBRT to primary tumor, nephrectomy 4 weeks later. This specimen was blood, taken from a patient whose treatment included radiotherapy and nephrectomy. These receptors were obtained from a woman aged 60 to 75 with renal cell carcinoma.

This sequence joins TRBV4-3 and TRBJ1-1; possibly TRBD1 for D (5 bases). V dropped 0 bases and J dropped 5 bases, with 10 bases sitting between them. The CDR3 consists of 14 residues. Germline V gene lookup returns CDR1 LGHNA and CDR2 YSLEER. This chain's CDR3 is CASSQDIKGTEAFF. The CDR3 nucleotides are TGCGCCAGCAGCCAAGATATCAAGGGGACTGAAGCTTTCTTT.

The gene calls are TRBV19 and TRBJ1-5, with 7 bases aligning to TRBD1. The germline V gene has CDR1 LNHDA and CDR2 SQIVND (reference sequence). CDR3 length equals 14 residues. The trim removed 5 bases at V and 2 bases at J, leaving 3 bases unmatched. CDR3 residues: CASSDGQGNQPQHF. CDR3 sequence (DNA): TGTGCCAGTAGTGACGGACAGGGCAATCAGCCCCAGCATTTT.

A single count supports this clone. J is TRBJ1-1 and V is TRBV6-1; TRBD1 aligns across 7 bases. The CDR3 is made up of 14 amino acids. Trimming cost V 8 bases and J 2 bases; bases outside gene matches: 8. The germline CDR1 and CDR2 sequences are MNHNS and SASEGT. CDR3 in DNA: TGTGCCAGCCGTTCACAGGGGTTAAACACTGAAGCTTTCTTT. Amino acids: CASRSQGLNTEAFF.

The rearrangement uses TRBV18 and TRBJ2-2; D gene unclear. This CDR3 has 16 residues. Trimming shortened V by 3 bases and J by 1 base, and 12 bases separated the two germline ends. Per the germline V gene, CDR1 is KGHSH and CDR2 is LQKENI. The CDR3 region is CASSPALAQNTGELFF. The CDR3 DNA reads as TGTGCCAGCTCACCCGCCCTGGCCCAGAACACCGGGGAGCTGTTTTTT.

The chain uses TRBV5-1 and TRBJ2-5; 10 nucleotides align to TRBD1. V lost 4 bases, J lost 2 bases, and 11 bases stayed unmatched. Germline V gene data show CDR1 as SGHRS and CDR2 as YFSETQ. This CDR3 is built from 17 residues. This chain's CDR3 is CASSPLGTGDMQETQYF. In nucleotides, the CDR3 is TGCGCCAGCAGCCCCCTCGGGACAGGGGACATGCAAGAGACCCAGTACTTC.

The chain uses TRBV18 and TRBJ2-5; D is perhaps TRBD2 (7 bases). Between the trimmed V and J ends, which lost 6 bases and 5 bases, there was a span of 16 bases. Germline CDR1 is KGHSH and CDR2 is LQKENI. The length of the CDR3 is 14 residues. CDR3 bases: TGTGCCAGCTCCCCCTCGGGGGGCGGGGAGACCCAGTACTTC. Amino acid sequence: CASSPSGGGETQYF.

The chain joins TRBV18 to TRBJ1-2; no reliable D call. The V and J ends lost 3 bases and 4 bases respectively, with 12 bases between them. The V gene's germline CDR1 is KGHSH and CDR2 LQKENI. This CDR3 contains 14 residues. This chain's CDR3 is CASSPLTTSYGYTF. The CDR3 nucleotides are TGTGCCAGCTCACCCTTAACGACCAGCTATGGCTACACCTTC.

The chain joins TRBV7-2 to TRBJ1-5, with D uncertain. CDR3 length: 13 residues. CDR1 is SGHTA, CDR2 FQGNSA, per germline. With 5 bases removed from V and 6 bases from J, the gap between germline ends came to 11 bases. This CDR3 reads CASSPQEGQPQHF. The DNA for the CDR3 is TGTGCCAGCAGCCCGCAAGAGGGTCAGCCCCAGCATTTT.

As concerns this clone: Additional DNA sequences in this sample encode the identical CDR3. The gene calls are TRBV15 and TRBJ1-2, with TRBD1 as a possible D gene (5 bases). Germline CDR1 is LNHNV and CDR2 is YYDKDF (reference sequence). The ends were cut back, 1 base at V and 2 bases at J, with 5 bases in the middle. The CDR3 covers 13 residues. The CDR3 coding sequence is TGTGCCACCAGCAGAGGGGGCAACTATGGCTACACCTTC. Protein product: CATSRGGNYGYTF.

The genes are TRBV10-3 and TRBJ2-3; D remains ambiguous. The CDR3 has 15 residues. Germline V CDR1 and CDR2: ENHRY, SYGVKD. V lost 0 bases, J lost 0 bases, and 7 bases lay in between. Here the CDR3 reads CAISESTRSTDTQYF. In DNA, the CDR3 is TGTGCCATCAGTGAGTCGACGAGGAGCACAGATACGCAGTATTTT.

This chain links TRBV29-1 with TRBJ2-1; no reliable D call. Trimming stripped 7 bases from V and 9 bases from J, with 16 bases between. The germline V gene has CDR1 SQVTM and CDR2 ANQGSEA. This CDR3 is 12 amino acids long. This CDR3 is CSAGNLVVEQFF. The CDR3 DNA sequence: TGCAGCGCCGGAAACCTAGTGGTTGAGCAGTTCTTC.

The chain joins TRBV5-4 to TRBJ1-5, with a possible D match to TRBD1 (5 bases). Trimming left V 0 bases short and J 6 bases short, with 13 bases between. Germline assignment: CDR1 SGHNT and CDR2 YYREEE (reference sequence). CDR3 size: 15 residues. The CDR3 region is CASSLELQGPQPQHF. The DNA for the CDR3 is TGTGCCAGCAGCTTGGAGCTCCAGGGCCCTCAGCCCCAGCATTTT.

V is TRBV18 and J is TRBJ1-2; TRBD1 matches 9 bases. The CDR3 is made up of 14 amino acids. CDR1 and CDR2 from the germline V gene are KGHSH and LQKENI. Trimming at V came to 5 bases and at J to 7 bases, leaving 8 bases not matched to a gene. The CDR3 is CASSSGGQGSGYTF. As DNA, the CDR3 is TGTGCCAGCTCATCAGGGGGACAGGGCTCTGGCTACACCTTC. Together with reference TRBV18 and TRBJ1-2, the CDR3 gives the full variable domain: NAGVMQNPRHLVRRRGQEARLRCSPMKGHSHVYWYRQLPEEGLKFMVYLQKENIIDESGMPKERFSAEFPKEGPSILRIQQVVRGDSAAYFCASSSGGQGSGYTFGSGTRLTVV.